The 29 T cell receptor beta chains below all came from one sample that was sequenced in a study of T cell responses to AZD1222 COVID-19 vaccine. Generated by immunoSEQ multiplex PCR, the TCRdb table keeps only in-frame clones and is missing some. Seen here are approximately 130,000 clones, roughly 88% observed once, and the top ten hold under 6%. The sequencing used peripheral blood, collected 28 days after the second AZD1222 dose. All receptors derive from an adult who received the AZD1222 COVID-19 vaccine.

This clone was recorded only once. V usage is TRBV5-5 and J usage is TRBJ2-2; possible D gene TRBD1, 6 bases. V was shortened by 6 bases and J by 2 bases, with 17 bases between the two germline ends. The CDR3 is 16 amino acids. Germline-derived CDR1 and CDR2 are SGHKS and YYEKEE (reference sequence). CDR3 bases: TGTGCCAGCAACCCGGGACACCCTTTAAACACCGGGGAGCTGTTTTTT. Translation gives CASNPGHPLNTGELFF.

This chain joins TRBV18 and TRBJ2-1, with D tentatively TRBD1 (6 bases). This CDR3 comprises 14 residues. Looked up from germline, CDR1 is KGHSH and CDR2 is LQKENI. Between the trimmed V and J ends, which lost 2 bases and 4 bases, there was a span of 9 bases. The CDR3 is CASSPYTGYNEQFF. The CDR3 nucleotides are TGTGCCAGCTCACCATACACAGGGTACAATGAGCAGTTCTTC. The full variable domain, rest sourced from reference TRBV18 and TRBJ2-1, is NAGVMQNPRHLVRRRGQEARLRCSPMKGHSHVYWYRQLPEEGLKFMVYLQKENIIDESGMPKERFSAEFPKEGPSILRIQQVVRGDSAAYFCASSPYTGYNEQFFGPGTRLTVL.

The chain combines TRBV6-5 with TRBJ2-7; 10 bases align to TRBD1. The CDR3 runs 15 residues. The V gene's germline CDR1 is MNHEY and CDR2 SVGAGI. The J segment lost 8 bases and the V segment lost 2 bases, leaving 9 bases of the junction unmatched. The CDR3 DNA is TGTGCCAGCAGTTACAGTGGGACAGGGGAGAGGAAGCAGTACTTC. Translation gives CASSYSGTGERKQYF.

DNA of the CDR3: TGTGCCAGCAGCCAAGATCGGCTAGCGGGGCCCTACGAGCAGTACTTC. Translation: CASSQDRLAGPYEQYF. This chain connects TRBV4-2 to TRBJ2-7; 9 positions agree with TRBD2. The ends lost 0 bases at V and 2 bases at J; junction bases unmatched: 5. Germline lookup yields CDR1 LGHNA and CDR2 YNFKEQ. The CDR3 is 16 amino acids.

V gene TRBV5-4 combines with J gene TRBJ2-7; a weak D match, TRBD2 (5 bases). Germline loops: CDR1 SGHNT, CDR2 YYREEE (reference sequence). Trimming removed 0 bases from V and 2 bases from J, with 9 bases in between. The CDR3 is 14 residues long. CDR3 DNA sequence: TGTGCCAGCAGCTTGGCGGGGTTAGCCTACGAGCAGTACTTC. Amino acid sequence: CASSLAGLAYEQYF.

A few counts support this clone. V is TRBV28 and J is TRBJ1-1, with a tentative D call TRBD1 (6 bases). Trimming removed 6 bases at V and 4 bases at J, with 12 bases between. Germline CDR1 MDHEN, CDR2 SYDVKM. CDR3 length: 13 amino acids. In nucleotides, the CDR3 is TGTGCCAGCAGGGAGGGGGGCGTCACTGAAGCTTTCTTT. It yields the protein CASREGGVTEAFF.

This clone was seen a single time. This chain joins TRBV18 and TRBJ2-3, with D possibly TRBD2 on 5 matching bases. The CDR3 is 14 residues long. V lost 6 bases, J lost 5 bases, and 15 bases lay in between. CDR1 and CDR2 from the germline V gene are KGHSH and LQKENI. Here the CDR3 DNA reads TGTGCCAGCTCGTTCATGGGAGACCAAGATACGCAGTATTTT. Its protein is CASSFMGDQDTQYF.

This rearrangement joins TRBV7-8 to TRBJ2-3, with TRBD2 identical over 13 bases. The CDR3 runs 16 residues. From germline, CDR1 is SGHVS and CDR2 FQNEAQ. The J segment lost 0 bases and the V segment lost 5 bases, leaving 2 bases of the junction unmatched. The CDR3 reads CASSRLAGGSTDTQYF. CDR3 in DNA: TGTGCCAGCAGCCGACTAGCGGGGGGTAGCACAGATACGCAGTATTTT.

The chain recombines TRBV6-5 with TRBJ1-1; TRBD1 matches 7 bases. The CDR3 contains 14 residues. With V trimmed by 7 bases and J by 5 bases, 10 bases remained unmatched. Per germline, CDR1 MNHEY and CDR2 SVGAGI. DNA of the CDR3: TGTGCCAGCACCCTCGACAGGGTATCGACTGAAGCTTTCTTT. Translation gives CASTLDRVSTEAFF.

The chain joins TRBV7-6 to TRBJ2-1; 12 bases fit TRBD2. CDR1 is SGHVS and CDR2 is FNYEAQ in the germline V gene. The junction had 6 bases not matched to a gene; V was cut back by 5 bases and J by 7 bases. CDR3 size: 15 residues. Written as DNA, the CDR3 is TGTGCCAGCAGCGAAGGCCTAGCGGGGGGGAATGAGCAGTTCTTC. Its translation is CASSEGLAGGNEQFF.

The rearrangement uses TRBV7-2 and TRBJ2-4, with 7 bases identical to TRBD1. This CDR3 comprises 15 residues. Germline CDR1 SGHTA, CDR2 FQGNSA. Trimming cost V 5 bases and J 1 base; bases outside gene matches: 5. This chain's CDR3 is CASSPTGNAKNIQYF. The CDR3 bases are TGTGCCAGCAGCCCGACAGGGAATGCCAAAAACATTCAGTACTTC.

This clone was seen just once. The V gene is TRBV25-1, the J gene TRBJ1-1; no clear D gene. The CDR3 totals 14 residues. Between the trimmed V and J ends, which lost 1 base and 1 base, there was a span of 7 bases. Germline loops: CDR1 MGHDK, CDR2 SYGVNS. CDR3 sequence reads: CASSESTANTEAFF. The CDR3 DNA sequence: TGTGCCAGCAGTGAATCCACAGCGAACACTGAAGCTTTCTTT.

The genes are TRBV2 and TRBJ2-7, with 9 bases identical to TRBD1. The CDR3 spans 13 residues. After removal of 4 bases from V and 3 bases from J, the junction contained 1 base not matched to a gene. The germline gives CDR1 SNHLY, CDR2 FYNNEI. CDR3 DNA: TGTGCCAGCAGTGTGGACAGGGGCTACGAGCAGTACTTC. This encodes CASSVDRGYEQYF.

The chain uses TRBV3-1 (or the pseudogene TRBV3-2) and TRBJ1-2; D remains ambiguous. This CDR3 region has 12 residues. Per germline, CDR1 LGHDT and CDR2 YNNKEL (reference sequence). V gave up 5 bases and J gave up 9 bases, with 13 bases separating them. The CDR3 protein is CASSAPGTSYTF. The CDR3 DNA is TGTGCCAGCAGCGCTCCAGGAACTAGCTACACCTTC.

The chain is built from TRBV6-5 and TRBJ1-1; unclear D gene. Germline assignment: CDR1 MNHEY and CDR2 SVGAGI. The CDR3 loop spans 15 amino acids. Trimming removed 5 bases from V and 2 bases from J, with 15 bases in between. The CDR3 nucleotides read TGTGCCAGCAGTCCCTCTTGGGGAAGTAACACTGAAGCTTTCTTT. Its protein is CASSPSWGSNTEAFF.

The V gene is TRBV18, the J gene TRBJ2-7; 12 bases agree with TRBD2. The trim removed 3 bases at V and 3 bases at J, leaving 0 bases unmatched. Germline V lookup: CDR1 KGHSH, CDR2 LQKENI. The CDR3 is 14 residues long. CDR3 amino acids: CASSPTSGSYEQYF. The CDR3, as DNA: TGTGCCAGCTCACCGACTAGCGGGAGCTACGAGCAGTACTTC.

The rearrangement links TRBV27 to TRBJ2-7; a possible D gene is TRBD1 (5 bases). The V end lost 2 bases, the J end lost 5 bases, and 13 bases lay between the germline ends. The CDR3 runs to 14 residues. Germline V gene sequence: CDR1 MNHEY, CDR2 SMNVEV (reference sequence). The CDR3 DNA follows: TGTGCCAGCAGTTTACAGCAGGGTACCCACGAGCAGTACTTC. It yields the protein CASSLQQGTHEQYF.

The chain carries TRBV3-1 (or the pseudogene TRBV3-2) and TRBJ1-1, with D uncertain. The CDR3 sequence is 12 residues long. Germline CDR1 reads LGHDT; CDR2 reads YNNKEL (reference sequence). The ends were cut back, 4 bases at V and 6 bases at J, with 9 bases in the middle. CDR3 in amino acids: CASSLHGAEAFF. The CDR3 DNA is TGTGCCAGCAGCCTCCATGGGGCTGAAGCTTTCTTT.

The chain links TRBV5-8 to TRBJ1-4; D is unresolved. Trimming left V 4 bases short and J 8 bases short, with 9 bases between. In germline, CDR1 is SGHTS, CDR2 YDEGEE. The CDR3 consists of 12 residues. The CDR3 here is CASSPLNEKLFF. CDR3 coding DNA: TGTGCCAGCAGCCCTCTGAACGAAAAACTGTTTTTT.

The chain is built from TRBV19 and TRBJ2-1, with 8 bases lining up with TRBD2. The CDR3 has 16 residues. The trim removed 5 bases at V and 7 bases at J, leaving 13 bases unmatched. Germline V gene sequence: CDR1 LNHDA, CDR2 SQIVND (reference sequence). The CDR3 nucleotides read TGTGCCAGTAGTCTCCTGGGAGCGGGAGATTTTAATGAGCAGTTCTTC. Its translation: CASSLLGAGDFNEQFF. Looking up the rest from reference TRBV19 and TRBJ2-1 gives the full variable domain: DGGITQSPKYLFRKEGQNVTLSCEQNLNHDAMYWYRQDPGQGLRLIYYSQIVNDFQKGDIAEGYSVSREKKESFPLTVTSAQKNPTAFYLCASSLLGAGDFNEQFFGPGTRLTVL.

This rearrangement joins TRBV5-6 to TRBJ2-2, with D possibly TRBD2 on 7 matching bases. Deletions cut 7 bases from V and 6 bases from J, with 13 bases between. Germline CDR1 reads SGHDT; CDR2 reads YYEEEE. The CDR3 sequence is 13 residues long. The CDR3, as DNA: TGTGCCAGCCAAACGGGGGGCCCCGGGGAGCTGTTTTTT. The encoded protein is CASQTGGPGELFF.

In nucleotides, the CDR3 is TGCGCCAGCAGCTTGGGGACAGGATCTTACACTGAAGCTTTCTTT. This codes for CASSLGTGSYTEAFF. V gene TRBV5-1 combines with J gene TRBJ1-1, with 7 bases fitting TRBD1. Per the germline V gene, CDR1 is SGHRS and CDR2 is YFSETQ. V shed 0 bases, J shed 3 bases, and the junction held 5 bases outside the gene matches. The CDR3 loop spans 15 amino acids.

The sample holds one count of this clone. In DNA, the CDR3 is TGTGCCAGCAGCAATACAGGGGGCACTGAAGCTTTCTTT. Translation: CASSNTGGTEAFF. The chain is built from TRBV7-2 and TRBJ1-1; 8 nucleotides line up with TRBD1. Trimming at V came to 5 bases and at J to 4 bases, leaving 3 bases not matched to a gene. The germline gives CDR1 SGHTA, CDR2 FQGNSA. CDR3 length: 13 residues.

CDR3 amino acids: CASSLLENTEAFF. The CDR3 coding sequence is TGTGCCAGCAGCTTATTAGAGAACACTGAAGCTTTCTTT. The rearrangement joins TRBV7-3 to TRBJ1-1; D is ambiguous. V was shortened by 2 bases and J by 1 base, with 5 bases between the two germline ends. The CDR3 has 13 residues. CDR1 and CDR2 from the germline V gene are SGHTA and FQGTGA.

This rearrangement joins TRBV5-5 to TRBJ1-3; 7 bases match TRBD1. V dropped 4 bases and J dropped 4; count of bases not matched to a gene: 8. The CDR3 consists of 15 residues. Germline V gene data show CDR1 as SGHKS and CDR2 as YYEKEE (reference sequence). This chain's CDR3 is CASSGETGPGNTIYF. The CDR3 nucleotides are TGTGCCAGCAGCGGGGAGACAGGGCCAGGAAACACCATATATTTT. Filled out from reference TRBV5-5 and TRBJ1-3, the complete variable domain reads DAGVTQSPTHLIKTRGQQVTLRCSPISGHKSVSWYQQVLGQGPQFIFQYYEKEERGRGNFPDRFSARQFPNYSSELNVNALLLGDSALYLCASSGETGPGNTIYFGEGSWLTVV.

The gene calls are TRBV10-3 and TRBJ2-1; 10 bases fit TRBD1. In germline, CDR1 is ENHRY, CDR2 SYGVKD. The CDR3 is made up of 15 amino acids. Trimming cost V 6 bases and J 3 bases; bases outside gene matches: 5. Here the CDR3 DNA reads TGTGCCATCAGGGGGACAGGGGTGATCTACAATGAGCAGTTCTTC. It encodes CAIRGTGVIYNEQFF.

The chain links TRBV6-2 or TRBV6-3 to TRBJ1-6; D is possibly TRBD1 (5 bases). The CDR3 runs to 14 residues. Between the trimmed V and J ends, which lost 6 bases and 7 bases, there was a span of 13 bases. The germline V gene encodes CDR1 MNHEY and CDR2 SVGEGT. The CDR3 sequence: CASSLGTENSPLHF. The CDR3 DNA reads TGTGCCAGCAGCCTGGGGACGGAAAATTCACCCCTCCACTTT.

This clone was detected ten times or more. This chain uses TRBV10-2 with TRBJ2-2, with TRBD2 matching over 7 bases. The CDR3 consists of 14 residues. V was pared by 7 bases and J by 0 bases, with 2 bases of the junction left unmatched. Germline values: CDR1 WSHSY, CDR2 SAAADI. The CDR3 sequence: CASKGLANTGELFF. The CDR3 DNA reads TGCGCCAGCAAAGGACTAGCGAACACCGGGGAGCTGTTTTTT.

The chain uses TRBV3-1 (or the pseudogene TRBV3-2) and TRBJ2-2; 7 nucleotides align to TRBD2. The V gene's germline CDR1 is LGHDT and CDR2 YNNKEL (reference sequence). V was clipped by 7 bases and J by 6 bases; unmatched bases: 5. The CDR3 runs 13 residues. CDR3 sequence: CASKREGSGELFF. The CDR3 DNA is TGTGCCAGCAAGCGGGAAGGGTCCGGGGAGCTGTTTTTT.